This T cell receptor beta chain was captured by sequencing in a study of control samples from healthy donors and cancer patients. Germline-derived CDR1 and CDR2 are GTSNPN and SVGIG (reference sequence). The V end was cut by 1 base, the J end by 4 bases, with 14 bases between. The CDR3 is 15 amino acids. Sequenced by immunoSEQ multiplex PCR; TCRdb stores in-frame clones only, minus some. This sample has tens of thousands of clones, with just over 90% found just once. This chain links TRBV30 with TRBJ1-5, with a weak D call TRBD1 (5 bases). This TCR came from a woman in her twenties or thirties in good health. Specimen: blood. The CDR3 nucleotides are TGTGCCTGGAGTGGGGGGACGCTGCTAAATCAGCCCCAGCATTTT. Its translation is CAWSGGTLLNQPQHF.